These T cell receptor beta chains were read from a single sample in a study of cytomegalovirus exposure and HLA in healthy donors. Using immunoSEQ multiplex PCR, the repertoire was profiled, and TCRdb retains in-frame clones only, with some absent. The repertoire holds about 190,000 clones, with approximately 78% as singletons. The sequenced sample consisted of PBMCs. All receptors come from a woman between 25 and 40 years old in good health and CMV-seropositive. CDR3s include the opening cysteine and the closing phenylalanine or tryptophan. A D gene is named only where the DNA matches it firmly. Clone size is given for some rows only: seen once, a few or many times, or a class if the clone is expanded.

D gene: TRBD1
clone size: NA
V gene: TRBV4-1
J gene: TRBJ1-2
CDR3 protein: CASRDTGGAYGYTF
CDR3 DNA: TGCGCCAGCAGGGACACAGGGGGCGCTTATGGCTACACCTTC

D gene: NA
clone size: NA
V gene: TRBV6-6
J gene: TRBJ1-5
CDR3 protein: CASSNPDSYQPQHF
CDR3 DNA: TGTGCCAGCAGTAACCCGGACAGTTATCAGCCCCAGCATTTT

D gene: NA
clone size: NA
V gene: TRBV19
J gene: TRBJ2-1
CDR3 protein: CASSISGQRNEQFF
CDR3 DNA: TGTGCCAGTAGTATATCCGGACAGAGGAATGAGCAGTTCTTC

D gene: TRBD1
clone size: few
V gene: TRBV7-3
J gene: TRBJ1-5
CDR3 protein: CASSLRSGGIRQPQHF
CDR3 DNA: TGTGCCAGCAGCTTAAGGTCAGGGGGCATTCGACAGCCCCAGCATTTT

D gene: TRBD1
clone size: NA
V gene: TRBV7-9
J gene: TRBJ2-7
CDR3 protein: CASSLGRDRDHEQYF
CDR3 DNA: TGTGCCAGCAGCTTAGGCCGGGACAGGGACCACGAGCAGTACTTC

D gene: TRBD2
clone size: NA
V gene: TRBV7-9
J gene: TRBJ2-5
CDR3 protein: CASSLTRLAEETQYF
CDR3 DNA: TGTGCCAGCAGCTTGACCAGACTAGCGGAAGAGACCCAGTACTTC

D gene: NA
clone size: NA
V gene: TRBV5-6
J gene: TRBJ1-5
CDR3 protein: CASSPGHNNQPQHF
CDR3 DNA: TGTGCCAGCAGCCCAGGACACAACAATCAGCCCCAGCATTTT

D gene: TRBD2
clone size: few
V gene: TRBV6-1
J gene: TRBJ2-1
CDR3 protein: CASSELLWGLAGGGRVHEQFF
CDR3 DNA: TGTGCCAGCAGTGAACTTCTTTGGGGACTAGCGGGGGGCGGGAGGGTGCATGAGCAGTTCTTC

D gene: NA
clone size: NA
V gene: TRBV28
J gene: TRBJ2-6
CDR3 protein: CASSGSFGRTPSSGANVLTF
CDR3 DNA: TGTGCCAGCAGCGGTTCGTTCGGCCGGACACCCAGCTCTGGGGCCAACGTCCTGACTTTC

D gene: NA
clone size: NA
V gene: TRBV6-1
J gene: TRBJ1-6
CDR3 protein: CASSEGRGVSPLHF
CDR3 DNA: TGTGCCAGCAGTGAGGGCAGGGGAGTGTCACCCCTCCACTTT

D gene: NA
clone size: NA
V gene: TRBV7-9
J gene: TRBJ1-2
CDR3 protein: CASSLGETGLEANYGYTF
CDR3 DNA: TGTGCCAGCAGCTTAGGAGAGACAGGCTTGGAAGCTAACTATGGCTACACCTTC

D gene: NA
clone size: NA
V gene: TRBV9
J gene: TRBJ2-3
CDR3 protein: CASSARETGIGTQYF
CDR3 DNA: TGTGCCAGCAGCGCACGGGAGACAGGGATTGGGACGCAGTATTTT

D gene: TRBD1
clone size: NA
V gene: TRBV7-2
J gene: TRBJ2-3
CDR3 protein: CASGQGTDTQYF
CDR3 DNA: TGTGCCAGCGGACAGGGAACAGATACGCAGTATTTT

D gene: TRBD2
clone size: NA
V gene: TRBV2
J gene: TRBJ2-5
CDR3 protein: CASRSGLAGGLGETQYF
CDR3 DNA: TGTGCCAGCAGATCGGGACTAGCGGGGGGGCTTGGAGAGACCCAGTACTTC

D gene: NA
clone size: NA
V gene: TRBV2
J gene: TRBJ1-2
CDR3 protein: CASSSVNYGYTF
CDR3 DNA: TGTGCCAGCAGTTCGGTCAACTATGGCTACACCTTC

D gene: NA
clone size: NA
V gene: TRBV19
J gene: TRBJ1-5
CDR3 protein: CASSPSVERVSNQPQHF
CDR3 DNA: TGTGCCAGTAGTCCTTCAGTAGAGAGGGTCAGCAATCAGCCCCAGCATTTT

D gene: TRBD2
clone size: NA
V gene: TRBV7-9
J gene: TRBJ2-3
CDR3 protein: CSSSSGLAVSDTQYF
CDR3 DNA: TGTTCCAGCAGCTCCGGACTAGCGGTGTCAGATACGCAGTATTTT

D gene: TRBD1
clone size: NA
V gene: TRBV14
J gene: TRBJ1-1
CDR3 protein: CASSRSTGSEAFF
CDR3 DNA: TGTGCCAGCAGCCGATCGACAGGGTCTGAAGCTTTCTTT

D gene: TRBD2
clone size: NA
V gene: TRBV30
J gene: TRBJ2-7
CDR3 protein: CAWSVLGPTGRGGAYEQYF
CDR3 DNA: TGTGCCTGGAGTGTACTTGGGCCGACGGGGCGGGGGGGTGCCTACGAGCAGTACTTC

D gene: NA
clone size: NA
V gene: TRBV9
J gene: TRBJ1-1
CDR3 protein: CASSVGPTANTEAFF
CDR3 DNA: TGTGCCAGCAGCGTAGGGCCTACAGCGAACACTGAAGCTTTCTTT

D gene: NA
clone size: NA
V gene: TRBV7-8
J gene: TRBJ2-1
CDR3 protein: CASSLWWGGARNEQFF
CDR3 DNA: TGTGCCAGCAGCTTATGGTGGGGGGGGGCCAGAAATGAGCAGTTCTTC

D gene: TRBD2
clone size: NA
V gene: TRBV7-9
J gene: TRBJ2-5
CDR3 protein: CASSFQAGGPSETQYF
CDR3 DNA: TGTGCCAGCAGCTTTCAAGCGGGAGGGCCCTCAGAGACCCAGTACTTC

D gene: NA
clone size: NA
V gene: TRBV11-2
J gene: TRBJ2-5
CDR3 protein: CASSSRQAGQETQYF
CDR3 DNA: TGTGCCAGCAGCTCCAGACAGGCAGGTCAAGAGACCCAGTACTTC

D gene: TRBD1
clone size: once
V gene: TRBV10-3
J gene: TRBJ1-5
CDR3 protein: CAISEGQGGGGNQPQHF
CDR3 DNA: TGTGCCATCAGTGAGGGACAGGGGGGTGGAGGGAATCAGCCCCAGCATTTT

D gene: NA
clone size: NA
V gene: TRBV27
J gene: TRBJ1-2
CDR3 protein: CASSATRADANYGYTF
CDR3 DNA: TGTGCCAGCAGTGCGACCAGGGCGGACGCTAACTATGGCTACACCTTC

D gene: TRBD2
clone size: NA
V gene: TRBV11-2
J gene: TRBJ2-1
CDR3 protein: CASSPKPLAGGWEQFF
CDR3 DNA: TGTGCCAGCAGCCCAAAGCCACTAGCGGGGGGATGGGAGCAGTTCTTC

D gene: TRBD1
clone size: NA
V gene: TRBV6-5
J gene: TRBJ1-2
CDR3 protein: CASRGTVANYGYTF
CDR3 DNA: TGTGCCAGCAGGGGGACAGTAGCTAACTATGGCTACACCTTC

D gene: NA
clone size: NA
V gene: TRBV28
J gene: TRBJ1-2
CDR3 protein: CASSLRDNPIAYGYTF
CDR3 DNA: TGTGCCAGCAGTCTAAGGGACAATCCTATTGCCTATGGCTACACCTTC

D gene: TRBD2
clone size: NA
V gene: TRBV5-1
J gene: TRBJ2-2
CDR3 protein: CASSFAGGDTGELFF
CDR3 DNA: TGCGCCAGCAGCTTTGCGGGAGGGGACACCGGGGAGCTGTTTTTT

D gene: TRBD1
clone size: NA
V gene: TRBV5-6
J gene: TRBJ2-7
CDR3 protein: CASSMLDRGPYEQYF
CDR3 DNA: TGTGCCAGCAGCATGCTAGACAGGGGGCCATACGAGCAGTACTTC

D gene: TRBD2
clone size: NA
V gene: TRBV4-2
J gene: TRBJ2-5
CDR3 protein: CASSQAQVPTGLAGGWRETQYF
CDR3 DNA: TGTGCCAGCAGCCAGGCCCAAGTTCCCACGGGACTAGCGGGGGGCTGGAGGGAGACCCAGTACTTC

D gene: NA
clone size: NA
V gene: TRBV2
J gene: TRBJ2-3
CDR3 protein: CASSEGGENPSTDTQYF
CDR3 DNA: TGTGCCAGCAGTGAAGGGGGAGAGAACCCTAGCACAGATACGCAGTATTTT

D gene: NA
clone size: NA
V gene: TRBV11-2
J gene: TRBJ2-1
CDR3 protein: CASSPSAGNNEQFF
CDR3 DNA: TGTGCCAGCAGCCCCTCCGCGGGTAACAATGAGCAGTTCTTC

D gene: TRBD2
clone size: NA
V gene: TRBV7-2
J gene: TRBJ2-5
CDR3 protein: CASSYYGLADQETQYF
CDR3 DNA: TGTGCCAGCAGCTACTACGGACTAGCGGATCAAGAGACCCAGTACTTC

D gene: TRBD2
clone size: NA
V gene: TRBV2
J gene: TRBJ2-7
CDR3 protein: CASSWTSGSREQYF
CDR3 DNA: TGTGCCAGCAGTTGGACTAGCGGGAGTCGCGAGCAGTACTTC

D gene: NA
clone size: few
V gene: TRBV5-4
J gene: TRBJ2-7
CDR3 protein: CASSLDGYYEQYF
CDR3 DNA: TGTGCCAGCAGCTTGGACGGGTACTACGAGCAGTACTTC

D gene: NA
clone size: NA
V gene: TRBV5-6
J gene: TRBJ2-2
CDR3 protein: CASSLLGIERVAGELFF
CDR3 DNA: TGTGCCAGCAGCTTGCTTGGTATCGAGCGGGTGGCCGGGGAGCTGTTTTTT

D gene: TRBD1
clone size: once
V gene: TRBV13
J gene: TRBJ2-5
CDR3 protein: CASSRTGGGETQYF
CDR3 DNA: TGTGCCAGCAGCCGTACAGGGGGCGGGGAGACCCAGTACTTC

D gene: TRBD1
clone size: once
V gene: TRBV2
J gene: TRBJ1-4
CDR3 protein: CASSGTGVANEKLFF
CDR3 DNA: TGTGCCAGCAGTGGTACAGGGGTTGCTAATGAAAAACTGTTTTTT

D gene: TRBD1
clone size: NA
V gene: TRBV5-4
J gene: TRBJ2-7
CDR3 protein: CASSLSPDRGVYEQYF
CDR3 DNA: TGTGCCAGCAGCTTAAGTCCAGACAGGGGGGTCTACGAGCAGTACTTC

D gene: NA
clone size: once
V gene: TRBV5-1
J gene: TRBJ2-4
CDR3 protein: CASSLQGTLPRHIQYF
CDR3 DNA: TGCGCCAGCAGCTTACAGGGTACCCTCCCTAGGCACATTCAGTACTTC

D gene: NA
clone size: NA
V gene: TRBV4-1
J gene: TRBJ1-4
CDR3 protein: CASSQDRHREDEKLFF
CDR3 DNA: TGCGCCAGCAGCCAAGATCGTCACAGGGAAGATGAAAAACTGTTTTTT

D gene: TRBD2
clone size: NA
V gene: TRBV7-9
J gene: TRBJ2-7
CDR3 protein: CASSSVKAGGPGVHEQYF
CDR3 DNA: TGTGCCAGCAGTTCCGTAAAAGCGGGAGGCCCGGGGGTCCACGAGCAGTACTTC

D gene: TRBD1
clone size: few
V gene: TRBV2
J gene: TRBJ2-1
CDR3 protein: CASRGTALNEQFF
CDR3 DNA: TGTGCCAGCAGGGGGACAGCGCTGAATGAGCAGTTCTTC

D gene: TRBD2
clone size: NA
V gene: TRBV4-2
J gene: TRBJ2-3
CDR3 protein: CASSQGPGRPTDTQYF
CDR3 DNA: TGTGCCAGCAGCCAGGGCCCCGGGAGGCCCACAGATACGCAGTATTTT

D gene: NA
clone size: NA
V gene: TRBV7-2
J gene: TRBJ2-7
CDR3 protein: CASSLSSSYEQYF
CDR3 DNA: TGTGCCAGCAGCTTGTCCAGCTCCTACGAGCAGTACTTC

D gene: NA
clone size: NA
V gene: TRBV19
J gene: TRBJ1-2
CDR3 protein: CAAAGGRAASYGYTF
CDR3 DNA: TGTGCCGCCGCGGGGGGCAGGGCGGCCTCCTATGGCTACACCTTC

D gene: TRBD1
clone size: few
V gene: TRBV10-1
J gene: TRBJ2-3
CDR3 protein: CASTRDRQQSDTQYF
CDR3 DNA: TGCGCCAGCACCCGGGACAGGCAACAATCAGATACGCAGTATTTT

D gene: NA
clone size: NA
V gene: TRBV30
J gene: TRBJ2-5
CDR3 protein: CAWSWRTVQETQYF
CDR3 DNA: TGTGCCTGGAGTTGGAGGACAGTCCAAGAGACCCAGTACTTC

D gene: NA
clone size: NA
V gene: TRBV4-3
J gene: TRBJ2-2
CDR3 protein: CASSQDPAGNTGELFF
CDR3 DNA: TGCGCCAGCAGCCAAGATCCAGCGGGGAACACCGGGGAGCTGTTTTTT